Listed here are 17 T cell receptor beta chains from one sample, sequenced in a study of shared clonotypes between healthy human individuals. The method was immunoSEQ multiplex PCR; TCRdb's version includes in-frame clones alone and lacks a portion of them. The table includes approximately 2.5 million clones, 93% detected once. The sample consisted of naive CD4+ T cells from PBMCs. Subset given: CD45RA+ positively selected. Every receptor here comes from a young man in good health. Some clones in this sample may be carry-over from other donors' samples.

About this clone itself: Other nucleotide sequences from this sample produce the same CDR3. The chain carries TRBV28 and TRBJ1-2; no firm D call. In germline, CDR1 is MDHEN, CDR2 SYDVKM. V shed 3 bases and J shed 2 bases, with 7 bases lying between them. The CDR3 spans 13 residues. In DNA form, the CDR3 reads TGTGCCAGCAGTTTTCAAGAGAACTATGGCTACACCTTC. Translation: CASSFQENYGYTF.

The sample holds one count of this clone. This chain uses TRBV28 with TRBJ1-2, with D possibly matching TRBD1 (5 bases). The V gene lost 4 bases and the J gene lost 12 bases, with 24 bases spanning the gap. The CDR3 covers 15 residues. Germline CDR1 reads MDHEN; CDR2 reads SYDVKM. CDR3 loop: CASSSPHGQILDDTF. In nucleotides, the CDR3 is TGTGCCAGCAGTTCACCCCACGGACAAATCCTAGATGACACCTTC.

This chain links TRBV18 with TRBJ2-6; D might be TRBD2 (5 bases). CDR3 length equals 16 residues. Per the germline V gene, CDR1 is KGHSH and CDR2 is LQKENI. Between the trimmed V and J ends, which lost 3 bases and 0 bases, there was a span of 9 bases. This CDR3 reads CASSPGRDSGANVLTF. CDR3 in DNA: TGTGCCAGCTCACCCGGACGGGACTCTGGGGCCAACGTCCTGACTTTC.

The chain joins TRBV28 to TRBJ1-2, with a weak D call TRBD1 (5 bases). V was shortened by 2 bases and J by 8 bases, with 21 bases between the two germline ends. The CDR3 is 16 amino acids. Germline V gives CDR1 MDHEN, CDR2 SYDVKM. The CDR3 spells CASSLAPGGDQAGYTF. The DNA of the CDR3 is TGTGCCAGCAGTTTAGCCCCCGGGGGAGATCAGGCCGGCTACACCTTC.

The rearrangement uses TRBV9 and TRBJ1-3; no clear D gene. The CDR3 has 14 residues. The V gene's germline CDR1 is SGDLS and CDR2 YYNGEE. V was shortened by 3 bases and J by 0 bases, with 7 bases between the two germline ends. The CDR3 DNA sequence: TGTGCCAGCAGCGCCCTCGCCTCTGGAAACACCATATATTTT. Its protein product is CASSALASGNTIYF.

This clone showed up just once. The chain recombines TRBV23-1 with TRBJ1-5, with D perhaps TRBD1 (6 bases). TRBV23-1 is an open reading frame whose function is uncertain. CDR3 length: 16 amino acids. The ends were cut back, 3 bases at V and 0 bases at J, with 12 bases in the middle. The CDR3 DNA reads as TGCGCCAGCAGTCAGTCCGAGGGGGATAGCAATCAGCCCCAGCATTTT. Residues: CASSQSEGDSNQPQHF.

The chain employs TRBV11-2 and TRBJ2-1, with 8 bases identical to TRBD1. Germline CDR1 reads SGHAT; CDR2 reads FQNNGV. The CDR3 consists of 16 residues. Trimming took 3 bases from V and 2 from J; bases not matched to a gene: 6. CDR3 sequence (DNA): TGTGCCAGCAGCTTCATTCGGACAGGGCCCTACAATGAGCAGTTCTTC. It yields the protein CASSFIRTGPYNEQFF.

The chain uses TRBV18 and TRBJ1-1; TRBD1 matches at 8 bases. Germline V gene data show CDR1 as KGHSH and CDR2 as LQKENI. The CDR3 runs 15 residues. V gave up 3 bases and J gave up 9 bases; unmatched junction bases: 12. CDR3 sequence (DNA): TGTGCCAGCTCACCCGGACAGGGCCCCGTCTCACAAGCTTTCTTT. Residues: CASSPGQGPVSQAFF.

This clone was recorded once. This CDR3 is CATSAIGGRVEQYF. The CDR3 nucleotides read TGTGCCACCAGCGCAATAGGGGGTAGAGTTGAGCAGTACTTC. This chain uses TRBV15 with TRBJ2-7; tentatively, D is TRBD1 (6 bases). The CDR3 runs 14 residues. CDR1 and CDR2 from the germline V gene are LNHNV and YYDKDF (reference sequence). Trimming pared 5 bases from V and 7 bases from J, leaving 18 bases between.

The chain joins TRBV9 to TRBJ2-7, with 7 bases fitting TRBD1. The CDR3 loop spans 15 amino acids. Germline-derived CDR1 and CDR2 are SGDLS and YYNGEE. Trimming took 3 bases from V and 4 from J; bases not matched to a gene: 10. CDR3 protein: CASSASGTAKYEQYF. In nucleotides, the CDR3 is TGTGCCAGCAGCGCATCAGGGACAGCAAAGTACGAGCAGTACTTC.

The chain links TRBV28 to TRBJ2-7, with 9 bases matching TRBD1. Germline V gene sequence: CDR1 MDHEN, CDR2 SYDVKM. CDR3 length equals 15 residues. V trimming: 1 base; J trimming: 2 bases; junction bases outside the gene matches: 3. The CDR3 here is CASSLLGQGAYEQYF. Written as DNA, the CDR3 is TGTGCCAGCAGTTTATTGGGACAGGGAGCCTACGAGCAGTACTTC.

This clone was seen once. J is TRBJ2-7 and V is TRBV6-5; D is ambiguous. CDR1 MNHEY and CDR2 SVGAGI come from the germline V gene. This CDR3 contains 14 residues. The V gene lost 2 bases and the J gene lost 4 bases, with 12 bases spanning the gap. CDR3 sequence: CASSYLPTHYEQYF. CDR3 bases: TGTGCCAGCAGTTACCTTCCCACCCATTACGAGCAGTACTTC.

V is TRBV10-3 and J is TRBJ2-1; 10 bases agree with TRBD2. The CDR3 is made up of 16 amino acids. From germline, CDR1 is ENHRY and CDR2 SYGVKD. The ends lost 4 bases at V and 3 bases at J; junction bases unmatched: 6. CDR3 bases: TGTGCCATCAGTGGGATGACTAGCGGGCTCTACAATGAGCAGTTCTTC. It translates to CAISGMTSGLYNEQFF.

The CDR3 nucleotides read TGTGCCATCAGGCCCGGGGGGACCGGGGAGCTGTTTTTT. It specifies CAIRPGGTGELFF. This sequence joins TRBV10-3 and TRBJ2-2; 7 bases line up with TRBD2. Trimming cost V 6 bases and J 5 bases; bases outside gene matches: 3. The germline CDR1 and CDR2 sequences are ENHRY and SYGVKD. The CDR3 consists of 13 residues.

The chain employs TRBV15 and TRBJ1-2, with 7 bases identical to TRBD1. Germline values: CDR1 LNHNV, CDR2 YYDKDF (reference sequence). This CDR3 has 14 residues. V trimming: 3 bases; J trimming: 2 bases; junction bases outside the gene matches: 3. DNA of the CDR3: TGTGCCACCAGCAGTCCAGGGGGGAACTATGGCTACACCTTC. It specifies CATSSPGGNYGYTF.

The chain uses TRBV6-1 and TRBJ1-2, with D possibly matching TRBD1 (6 bases). The CDR3 consists of 14 residues. Trimming took 6 bases from V and 8 from J, leaving 19 bases between them. The germline gives CDR1 MNHNS, CDR2 SASEGT. In nucleotides, the CDR3 is TGTGCCAGCAGCGAGACAGGAGGGGTATGGGGCTACACCTTC. Amino acids: CASSETGGVWGYTF.

In its sample, this clone was seen once. The gene calls are TRBV11-3 and TRBJ2-2; D is uncertain. Trimming shortened V by 9 bases and J by 2 bases, and 10 bases separated the two germline ends. This CDR3 is 13 amino acids long. Germline CDR1 and CDR2: SGHNT and YENEEA. The CDR3 reads CASRPANTGELFF. CDR3 in DNA: TGTGCCAGTCGGCCCGCTAACACCGGGGAGCTGTTTTTT. Full variable domain (outside the CDR3, taken from reference TRBV11-3 and TRBJ2-2): EAGVVQSPRYKIIEKKQPVAFWCNPISGHNTLYWYLQNLGQGPELLIRYENEEAVDDSQLPKDRFSAERLKGVDSTLKIQPAELGDSAVYLCASRPANTGELFFGEGSRLTVL.